The 17 T cell receptor beta chains given below trace back to one sample, sequenced in a study of blood T cell repertoires in COVID-19. Only in-frame clones appear in the TCRdb table, and some are missing; sequencing was by immunoSEQ multiplex PCR. The sample holds tens of thousands of clones, roughly 90% seen once. Sequencing input: peripheral blood. Every receptor here comes from a woman of 80 years or more with acute or convalescent COVID-19.

The chain has TRBV7-3 and TRBJ2-3; TRBD2 agrees at 9 bases. Per the germline V gene, CDR1 is SGHTA and CDR2 is FQGTGA. The V segment lost 1 base and the J segment 2 bases; nucleotides outside the gene matches: 4. The CDR3 extends over 16 amino acids. CDR3 sequence: CASSLMVAGATDTQYF. DNA for the CDR3: TGTGCCAGCAGCTTAATGGTAGCGGGGGCCACAGATACGCAGTATTTT.

The J gene is TRBJ2-1, the V gene TRBV12-5, with 12 bases that match TRBD2. Trimming took 6 bases from V and 4 from J; bases not matched to a gene: 4. Germline lookup yields CDR1 LGHNT and CDR2 FRNRAP. CDR3 size: 15 residues. DNA for the CDR3: TGTGCTAGTGGCCTGACTAGCGGGGGATACAATGAGCAGTTCTTC. This encodes CASGLTSGGYNEQFF. The variable domain in full, completed from reference TRBV12-5 and TRBJ2-1, reads DARVTQTPRHKVTEMGQEVTMRCQPILGHNTVFWYRQTMMQGLELLAYFRNRAPLDDSGMPKDRFSAEMPDATLATLKIQPSEPRDSAVYFCASGLTSGGYNEQFFGPGTRLTVL.

This clone was counted once. The chain is built from TRBV18 and TRBJ2-5; the match to TRBD2 covers 9 bases. The CDR3 consists of 16 residues. The J segment lost 1 base and the V segment lost 1 base, leaving 4 bases of the junction unmatched. From germline, CDR1 is KGHSH and CDR2 LQKENI. The CDR3 here is CASSPQSGRPQETQYF. DNA of the CDR3: TGTGCCAGCTCACCACAGAGCGGGAGGCCCCAAGAGACCCAGTACTTC.

The chain recombines TRBV9 with TRBJ1-3, with 7 positions matching TRBD1. The CDR3 length is 15 residues. CDR1 SGDLS and CDR2 YYNGEE come from the germline V gene. J gave up 2 bases and V 2 bases, and 4 bases lay outside the gene matches. The CDR3, as DNA: TGTGCCAGCAGCGTTACAGGGGAAGCTGGAAACACCATATATTTT. Its translation is CASSVTGEAGNTIYF.

The rearrangement links TRBV4-3 to TRBJ1-2; 8 bases match TRBD1. With 4 bases clipped from V and 3 bases from J, the junction kept 1 base outside the gene matches. Germline V gene lookup returns CDR1 LGHNA and CDR2 YSLEER. The CDR3 is 13 amino acids. The CDR3 sequence: CASSPDRDYGYTF. The CDR3 nucleotides are TGCGCCAGCAGCCCGGACAGGGACTATGGCTACACCTTC.

CDR3 nucleotides: TGTGCCAGCAGCTCCGGACTAGCGGGAGACAATGAGCAGTTCTTC. Translation gives CASSSGLAGDNEQFF. The rearrangement joins TRBV6-5 to TRBJ2-1, with TRBD2 matching over 13 bases. This CDR3 is 15 amino acids long. Per the germline V gene, CDR1 is MNHEY and CDR2 is SVGAGI. With 6 bases clipped from V and 5 bases from J, the junction kept 4 bases outside the gene matches.

This clone was seen a handful of times. The rearrangement uses TRBV7-9 and TRBJ1-1, with D uncertain. CDR3 size: 12 residues. The germline gives CDR1 SEHNR, CDR2 FQNEAQ (reference sequence). Trimming removed 1 base at V and 5 bases at J, with 5 bases between. This chain's CDR3 is CASSLVTTEAFF. CDR3 bases: TGTGCCAGCAGCTTAGTGACTACTGAAGCTTTCTTT.

V and J are TRBV2 and TRBJ1-5; D is unclear. The V end was cut by 5 bases, the J end by 2 bases, with 10 bases between. In germline, CDR1 is SNHLY, CDR2 FYNNEI. This CDR3 region has 14 residues. The CDR3 sequence: CASSKDWGNQPQHF. CDR3 DNA: TGTGCCAGCAGTAAGGACTGGGGCAATCAGCCCCAGCATTTT.

This clone was detected only a few times. V gene TRBV6-2 or TRBV6-3 combines with J gene TRBJ1-6; D is uncertain. This CDR3 has 16 amino acids. CDR1 is MNHEY, CDR2 SVGEGT, per germline. The V end was cut by 0 bases, the J end by 6 bases, with 12 bases between. The DNA for the CDR3 is TGTGCCAGCAGTTACTCGACGGGATTTTCTAATTCACCCCTCCACTTT. Protein: CASSYSTGFSNSPLHF.

The rearrangement links TRBV19 to TRBJ2-5; the D gene is possibly TRBD1 (5 bases). This CDR3 spans 14 amino acids. Trimming took 5 bases from V and 7 from J, leaving 17 bases between them. CDR1 is LNHDA and CDR2 is SQIVND in the germline V gene (reference sequence). The CDR3 DNA reads as TGTGCCAGTAGTGATACTACAGGAACCGGGACCCAGTACTTC. This encodes CASSDTTGTGTQYF.

For the CDR3, the DNA is TGTGCCAGCAGCACCCTAGCGGGACACTACGGGGAGCAGTACTTC. Translation: CASSTLAGHYGEQYF. The genes are TRBV7-8 and TRBJ2-7; 9 positions agree with TRBD2. The CDR3 contains 15 residues. V trimming: 5 bases; J trimming: 7 bases; junction bases outside the gene matches: 12. CDR1 is SGHVS, CDR2 FQNEAQ, per germline.

This rearrangement joins TRBV5-1 to TRBJ1-5; possible D gene TRBD1, 5 bases. This CDR3 is 14 amino acids long. CDR1 SGHRS and CDR2 YFSETQ come from the germline V gene. The V gene lost 0 bases and the J gene lost 5 bases, with 9 bases spanning the gap. CDR3 nucleotide sequence: TGCGCCAGCAGCTTGGTAGGGGATGATCAGCCCCAGCATTTT. Translated: CASSLVGDDQPQHF.

J is TRBJ2-7 and V is TRBV5-4; D gene ambiguous. Trimming removed 4 bases at V and 0 bases at J, with 5 bases between. Germline loops: CDR1 SGHNT, CDR2 YYREEE (reference sequence). CDR3 length: 12 residues. The CDR3 bases are TGTGCCAGCAGCGCGCTCTCCTACGAGCAGTACTTC. Protein sequence: CASSALSYEQYF.

The chain joins TRBV5-1 to TRBJ2-6; no reliable D call. From germline, CDR1 is SGHRS and CDR2 YFSETQ. This CDR3 comprises 15 residues. The V end lost 0 bases, the J end lost 1 base, and 5 bases lay between the germline ends. The CDR3: CASSLAGSGANVLTF. In DNA form, the CDR3 reads TGCGCCAGCAGCTTGGCCGGGTCTGGGGCCAACGTCCTGACTTTC.

The chain links TRBV7-2 to TRBJ1-3; D unclear. CDR1 is SGHTA and CDR2 is FQGNSA in the germline V gene. Trimming pared 1 base from V and 2 bases from J, leaving 9 bases between. CDR3 length: 15 residues. For the CDR3, the DNA is TGTGCCAGCAGCTTAGTGGGCTCCACTGGAAACACCATATATTTT. Protein: CASSLVGSTGNTIYF.

This rearrangement joins TRBV3-1 (or the pseudogene TRBV3-2) to TRBJ2-1, with 9 nucleotides matching TRBD2. CDR3 length: 15 residues. The trim removed 4 bases at V and 2 bases at J, leaving 3 bases unmatched. Germline CDR1 and CDR2: LGHDT and YNNKEL (reference sequence). CDR3: CASSPGLAPYNEQFF. In DNA, the CDR3 is TGTGCCAGCAGCCCGGGACTAGCTCCCTACAATGAGCAGTTCTTC.

The J gene is TRBJ1-5, the V gene TRBV6-5; 8 positions agree with TRBD1. Germline CDR1 reads MNHEY; CDR2 reads SVGAGI. The CDR3 has 13 amino acids. V lost 6 bases and J lost 7; bases outside the gene matches: 5. The CDR3 loop reads CASRGQGGQPQHF. CDR3 DNA sequence: TGTGCCAGCAGAGGACAGGGCGGGCAGCCCCAGCATTTT.